These T cell receptor beta chains were read from a single sample in a study of T cell repertoires in cytomegalovirus infection. Via MiXCR, TCRdb re-called the reads, giving one row per CDR3 protein. In the table there are nearly 650,000 distinct CDR3 sequences, 24% of which are singletons. The sequencing sample was made of CD8+ T cells from PBMCs. The receptors derive from a human donor in good health (CMV status not recorded). Some clones in this sample may be carry-over from other donors' samples. The conserved cysteine and the conserved F or W are not part of the CDR3 here. The D gene is left open where the match is weak.

D gene	V gene	J gene	CDR3 protein
.	TRBV7-2	TRBJ2-5	ASSLNSGLRDQETQY
.	TRBV20-1	TRBJ1-2	SARELGTNYGYT
.	TRBV6-5	TRBJ2-1	ASSYSAGENNEQF
TRBD2	TRBV12-3/TRBV12-4	TRBJ2-7	ASSLRSGGPDEQY
.	TRBV7-2	TRBJ2-3	ASTRGATDTQY
TRBD2	TRBV7-6	TRBJ2-3	ASSSYLAGDTDTQY
TRBD1	TRBV24-1	TRBJ2-6	ATTPSGGSGANVLT
TRBD2	TRBV10-3	TRBJ2-3	AIRVRLAGTTDTQY
.	TRBV6-2/TRBV6-3	TRBJ1-1	ASGSGGDTEAF
.	TRBV6-2/TRBV6-3	TRBJ1-6	ASSWIQENSPLH
TRBD2	TRBV7-8	TRBJ2-3	ASSLLWRGVTDTQY
.	TRBV29-1	TRBJ2-3	SVLGGGATENTQY
.	TRBV29-1	TRBJ1-2	SARLGRTNYGYT
TRBD2	TRBV7-8	TRBJ2-5	ASREDFGLAGVQETQY
.	TRBV7-9	TRBJ1-2	ASSSSITMANT
.	TRBV12-3/TRBV12-4	TRBJ1-4	ASSLHGRREILF
TRBD2	TRBV11-3	TRBJ2-5	ASSTPGGGSGGGIGETQY
.	TRBV2	TRBJ2-4	AMGLAKNIQY
.	TRBV12-3/TRBV12-4	TRBJ1-2	ASRYSVARSGYT
.	TRBV7-9	TRBJ2-1	ASSLAGVSYNEQF
.	TRBV24-1	TRBJ1-1	ATSDSGRTEAF
.	TRBV7-9	TRBJ1-2	ASSHRTDGYT
TRBD2	TRBV4-1	TRBJ2-5	ASSQDAGETYQETQY
.	TRBV7-9	TRBJ2-1	ASSFGRGEF
TRBD1	TRBV12-3/TRBV12-4	TRBJ1-5	ASSRGTGGPYSNQPQH
TRBD2	TRBV12-3/TRBV12-4	TRBJ2-1	ASSFGTTEQF
.	TRBV15	TRBJ1-4	ATSVRGYSNEKLF
.	TRBV7-9	TRBJ2-2	ASSLVRTTTGELF
TRBD2	TRBV20-1	TRBJ2-1	SAFPQRDGNEQF
.	TRBV14	TRBJ2-7	ASSLDRYFYEQY
TRBD2	TRBV20-1	TRBJ2-3	SARPLSGGAKDTQY
.	TRBV6-1	TRBJ2-1	ATARGANEQF
.	TRBV29-1	TRBJ2-1	SVELQDAGRVDNEQF
.	TRBV2	TRBJ2-6	ASSERMANVLT
TRBD2	TRBV5-6	TRBJ2-2	ASSEAGDTGELF
TRBD1	TRBV10-3	TRBJ1-5	AISESGQGGRQPQH
TRBD1	TRBV27	TRBJ2-1	ASRATFSGTGSGNEQF